The 22 T cell receptor beta chains given below trace back to one sample, sequenced in a study of blood T cell repertoires in COVID-19. Here immunoSEQ multiplex PCR was the method, and the copy in TCRdb shows in-frame clones only, minus some. The sample contains about 210,000 clones, 80% to 85% of which appear only once. What was sequenced was PBMCs or T cells enriched from blood (not recorded which). The receptor source for this set is a woman in her fifties or sixties with acute COVID-19.

The gene calls are TRBV6-6 and TRBJ2-7; weak D call: TRBD2 (5 bases). The CDR3 spans 13 residues. Germline CDR1 reads MNHNY; CDR2 reads SVGAGI (reference sequence). The CDR3 reads CASRDSLGYEQYF. The CDR3 coding sequence is TGTGCAAGTCGGGATTCCCTAGGCTACGAGCAGTACTTC.

The genes are TRBV6-5 and TRBJ2-1; 8 bases map to TRBD2. Germline assignment: CDR1 MNHEY and CDR2 SVGAGI. The CDR3 spans 16 residues. V trimming: 0 bases; J trimming: 3 bases; junction bases outside the gene matches: 4. The CDR3 nucleotides are TGTGCCAGCAGTTACTCGCCGACTAGCGACTACAATGAGCAGTTCTTC. Amino acid sequence: CASSYSPTSDYNEQFF.

The table lists this clone with a count of one. J is TRBJ1-5 and V is TRBV4-2; 7 nucleotides agree with TRBD1. The CDR3 extends over 13 amino acids. The ends lost 2 bases at V and 14 bases at J; junction bases unmatched: 9. Germline assignment: CDR1 LGHNA and CDR2 YNFKEQ. The CDR3 DNA reads as TGTGCCAGCAGCCAATGGGGGACAGAACTGAAGCATTTT. It specifies CASSQWGTELKHF.

V is TRBV7-8 and J is TRBJ1-1; 9 bases fit TRBD1. Germline V gives CDR1 SGHVS, CDR2 FQNEAQ. CDR3 length equals 15 residues. Trimming at V came to 0 bases and at J to 4 bases, leaving 3 bases not matched to a gene. The CDR3 sequence is CASSLADRGPTEAFF. CDR3 DNA: TGTGCCAGCAGCTTAGCGGACAGGGGTCCCACTGAAGCTTTCTTT.

The rearrangement uses TRBV19 and TRBJ1-5; TRBD1 is a possible D gene (5 bases). This CDR3 spans 14 amino acids. Trimming left V 7 bases short and J 7 bases short, with 17 bases between. Germline loops: CDR1 LNHDA, CDR2 SQIVND (reference sequence). The CDR3 protein is CASTQRRGEQPQHF. The CDR3 DNA reads TGTGCCAGTACCCAAAGGAGGGGAGAACAGCCCCAGCATTTT.

For the CDR3, the DNA is TGCGCCAGCAATGGTGTAGCGGGCACAGATACGCAGTATTTT. As protein: CASNGVAGTDTQYF. The chain couples TRBV5-1 to TRBJ2-3, with D possibly matching TRBD2 (6 bases). The germline gives CDR1 SGHRS, CDR2 YFSETQ. The CDR3 is 14 residues long. The ends were cut back, 6 bases at V and 1 base at J, with 12 bases in the middle.

Only one count was recorded for this clone. The chain couples TRBV7-9 to TRBJ1-2, with D perhaps matching TRBD1 (5 bases). V was cut by 2 bases and J by 8 bases, with 6 bases left in between. Germline V gene sequence: CDR1 SEHNR, CDR2 FQNEAQ (reference sequence). This CDR3 spans 11 amino acids. CDR3 sequence reads: CASSLKGGYTF. The CDR3 DNA sequence: TGTGCCAGCAGCTTAAAGGGGGGCTACACCTTC.

This clone showed up just a few times. The rearrangement uses TRBV29-1 and TRBJ2-1; 10 bases line up with TRBD2. Germline CDR1 and CDR2: SQVTM and ANQGSEA. The CDR3 is 14 residues long. The trim removed 8 bases at V and 10 bases at J, leaving 14 bases unmatched. As DNA, the CDR3 is TGCAGCCTCGCACGAAGCGGGGGGGCGGGGGAGCAGTTCTTC. Translated, it gives CSLARSGGAGEQFF.

The rearrangement uses TRBV18 and TRBJ1-5; TRBD1 matches 9 bases. The V and J ends lost 6 bases and 3 bases, in that order; junction bases with no gene match: 9. The germline V gene encodes CDR1 KGHSH and CDR2 LQKENI. The CDR3 contains 16 residues. The CDR3 loop reads CASSQNGQGSNQPQHF. DNA for the CDR3: TGTGCCAGCTCCCAAAACGGACAGGGGTCCAATCAGCCCCAGCATTTT.

The rearrangement joins TRBV28 to TRBJ2-2; 11 positions match TRBD2. The CDR3 has 15 residues. Germline V gene sequence: CDR1 MDHEN, CDR2 SYDVKM. The V segment lost 8 bases and the J segment 0 bases; nucleotides outside the gene matches: 2. CDR3 sequence (DNA): TGTGCCAGCTCTAGCGGGGGGTCGAACACCGGGGAGCTGTTTTTT. This sequence encodes CASSSGGSNTGELFF.

The chain is built from TRBV6-5 and TRBJ2-3, with D unresolved. CDR3 length: 15 amino acids. Germline CDR1 and CDR2: MNHEY and SVGAGI. V was clipped by 6 bases and J by 11 bases, with 24 bases between them. The CDR3 DNA reads as TGTGCCAGCAGCGCCGGCGGTGTAGCCAAGCAACAGCAGTATTTT. This translates into CASSAGGVAKQQQYF.

The chain employs TRBV2 and TRBJ1-1, with 7 bases aligning to TRBD1. Germline lookup yields CDR1 SNHLY and CDR2 FYNNEI. V gave up 7 bases and J gave up 4 bases; unmatched junction bases: 6. This CDR3 has 13 residues. The CDR3 DNA reads TGTGCCAGCACTTTGACAGGGTCCACTGAAGCTTTCTTT. Residues: CASTLTGSTEAFF.

The genes are TRBV7-2 and TRBJ2-5; 8 bases are a match to TRBD2. CDR3 length equals 19 residues. The trim removed 0 bases at V and 0 bases at J, leaving 12 bases unmatched. The V gene's germline CDR1 is SGHTA and CDR2 FQGNSA. Here the CDR3 DNA reads TGTGCCAGCAGCTTAGCGTTTTCGGCTAGCGGGCCGTACCAAGAGACCCAGTACTTC. Translated, it gives CASSLAFSASGPYQETQYF.

The V call is TRBV25-1, the J call TRBJ2-7; 7 nucleotides agree with TRBD1. This CDR3 spans 15 amino acids. CDR1 is MGHDK and CDR2 is SYGVNS in the germline V gene. V trimming: 2 bases; J trimming: 0 bases; junction bases outside the gene matches: 4. The CDR3 sequence: CASSERGQLSYEQYF. The CDR3 DNA sequence: TGTGCCAGCAGTGAACGGGGACAGCTCTCCTACGAGCAGTACTTC.

This chain links TRBV2 with TRBJ1-6; 8 bases map to TRBD1. Germline V gene lookup returns CDR1 SNHLY and CDR2 FYNNEI. This CDR3 is built from 15 residues. The ends lost 5 bases at V and 6 bases at J; junction bases unmatched: 6. CDR3 bases: TGTGCCAGCAGTTCCCGGGGACAGGCTAATTCACCCCTCCACTTT. Its translation: CASSSRGQANSPLHF.

This clone was seen more than once but under ten times. The chain couples TRBV18 to TRBJ1-6; 9 bases match TRBD1. The V gene end was trimmed by 2 bases and the J gene end by 10 bases; junction bases not matched to a gene: 9. Germline V gene sequence: CDR1 KGHSH, CDR2 LQKENI. The CDR3 covers 16 residues. DNA of the CDR3: TGTGCCAGCTCACCAAGTACAGGGGGCGAAGGCTCACCCCTCCACTTT. Amino acids: CASSPSTGGEGSPLHF.

The chain has TRBV24-1 and TRBJ2-3; weak D call: TRBD2 (5 bases). Between the trimmed V and J ends, which lost 3 bases and 9 bases, there was a span of 30 bases. The CDR3 has 19 amino acids. Germline V gives CDR1 KGHDR, CDR2 SFDVKD. The CDR3 coding sequence is TGTGCCACCAGTGATCCCATGGGTGGTGAGGGTTCGTGGTCGGGAACGCAGTATTTT. It yields the protein CATSDPMGGEGSWSGTQYF.

The CDR3 spells CASIGTQENTGELFF. CDR3 bases: TGTGCCAGCATCGGGACACAGGAGAACACCGGGGAGCTGTTTTTT. The V gene is TRBV7-8, the J gene TRBJ2-2, with D possibly matching TRBD1 (6 bases). The V end was cut by 7 bases, the J end by 1 base, with 13 bases between. CDR1 is SGHVS, CDR2 FQNEAQ, per germline. The CDR3 is 15 residues long.

This chain links TRBV13 with TRBJ2-7; 10 bases are a match to TRBD1. The CDR3 has 14 residues. The germline gives CDR1 PRHDT, CDR2 FYEKMQ (reference sequence). The junction had 2 bases not matched to a gene; V was cut back by 4 bases and J by 2 bases. CDR3 loop: CASSSGQGTYEQYF. In DNA form, the CDR3 reads TGTGCCAGCAGCTCGGGACAGGGGACCTACGAGCAGTACTTC. The variable domain in full, completed from reference TRBV13 and TRBJ2-7, reads AAGVIQSPRHLIKEKRETATLKCYPIPRHDTVYWYQQGPGQDPQFLISFYEKMQSDKGSIPDRFSAQQFSDYHSELNMSSLELGDSALYFCASSSGQGTYEQYFGPGTRLTVT.

This clone came up once. The chain couples TRBV6-2 or TRBV6-3 to TRBJ2-2, with D perhaps TRBD2 (5 bases). Trimming removed 6 bases at V and 4 bases at J, with 18 bases between. The CDR3 contains 16 residues. In germline, CDR1 is MNHEY, CDR2 SVGEGT. The CDR3 bases are TGTGCCAGCAGCTGGCCTAGCTCGACGGGCACCGGGGAGCTGTTTTTT. Its translation is CASSWPSSTGTGELFF.

The V call is TRBV6-5, the J call TRBJ1-1; TRBD1 is a possible D gene (6 bases). The length of the CDR3 is 13 residues. Germline loops: CDR1 MNHEY, CDR2 SVGAGI. V was trimmed by 7 bases and J by 3 bases, leaving 12 bases between them. The CDR3 loop is CASTSAGDTEAFF. DNA of the CDR3: TGTGCCAGCACATCCGCAGGGGACACTGAAGCTTTCTTT.

This sequence joins TRBV7-6 and TRBJ2-2; the match to TRBD1 covers 9 bases. Unmatched junction bases numbered 10, after V lost 4 bases and J lost 4 bases. This CDR3 region has 17 residues. Germline V gene data show CDR1 as SGHVS and CDR2 as FNYEAQ. CDR3 nucleotides: TGTGCCAGCAGCTGGGGACAGGGAGTGCAAGGCACCGGGGAGCTGTTTTTT. Its translation: CASSWGQGVQGTGELFF.